The 9 T cell receptor beta chains in this list originate from one sample, sequenced in a study of PD-L1 blockade in urothelial cancer. Produced via immunoSEQ multiplex PCR; TCRdb's table is partial and in-frame only. The sample lists roughly 120,000 clones; roughly 80% were seen once. The sample's time point: pretreatment peripheral blood. Material: PBMCs, obtained around atezolizumab (anti-PD-L1) treatment. All receptors come from a man aged 45-65 years with urothelial cancer.

This CDR3 reads CASTDSTSYEQYF. The CDR3 nucleotides read TGTGCCAGCACTGACAGTACCTCCTACGAGCAGTACTTC. The chain employs TRBV6-6 and TRBJ2-7; maybe TRBD1 (5 bases). Trimming left V 7 bases short and J 0 bases short, with 10 bases between. The CDR3 length is 13 residues. Germline CDR1 and CDR2: MNHNY and SVGAGI (reference sequence).

This rearrangement joins TRBV5-6 to TRBJ2-3; 11 positions agree with TRBD2. J was trimmed by 4 bases and V by 2 bases; bases with no gene match: 3. CDR1 and CDR2 (germline): SGHDT, YYEEEE. This CDR3 is built from 15 residues. The CDR3 DNA follows: TGTGCCAGCAGCTTACTAGCGGGAGCCTCAGATACGCAGTATTTT. This gives the protein CASSLLAGASDTQYF.

The chain joins TRBV5-1 to TRBJ1-3, with D uncertain. V was shortened by 0 bases and J by 4 bases, with 11 bases between the two germline ends. Germline V CDR1 and CDR2: SGHRS, YFSETQ. The CDR3 consists of 15 residues. The CDR3 region is CASSLEPNAGNTIYF. In DNA, the CDR3 is TGCGCCAGCAGCTTGGAGCCTAACGCGGGAAACACCATATATTTT.

The chain links TRBV29-1 to TRBJ1-3; D is possibly TRBD1 (5 bases). The CDR3 contains 14 residues. CDR1 is SQVTM and CDR2 is ANQGSEA in the germline V gene. V was trimmed by 5 bases and J by 0 bases, leaving 11 bases between them. CDR3 loop: CSVNGGPSGNTIYF. DNA for the CDR3: TGCAGCGTTAACGGGGGACCCTCTGGAAACACCATATATTTT.

V and J are TRBV7-9 and TRBJ2-3; TRBD2 might be the D (5 bases). V was pared by 1 base and J by 4 bases, with 12 bases between. Germline V gene lookup returns CDR1 SEHNR and CDR2 FQNEAQ (reference sequence). The CDR3 loop spans 15 amino acids. CDR3 nucleotides: TGTGCCAGCAGCTTAGGGCTAGCAGGTGCAGATACGCAGTATTTT. Protein: CASSLGLAGADTQYF.

The chain has TRBV5-1 and TRBJ1-5, with a possible D match to TRBD1 (5 bases). This CDR3 contains 15 residues. Germline V lookup: CDR1 SGHRS, CDR2 YFSETQ. With 2 bases removed from V and 6 bases from J, the gap between germline ends came to 15 bases. The CDR3, as DNA: TGCGCCAGCAGCTTAAGGGGTGTAGCCGGTCAGCCCCAGCATTTT. Translation: CASSLRGVAGQPQHF.

This rearrangement joins TRBV5-5 to TRBJ2-6, with a weak D call TRBD2 (7 bases). This CDR3 spans 16 amino acids. Germline CDR1 reads SGHKS; CDR2 reads YYEKEE (reference sequence). The V end was cut by 6 bases, the J end by 3 bases, with 16 bases between. The CDR3 DNA follows: TGTGCCAGCACCTCTGGGGGGGCCAATGGGGCCAACGTCCTGACTTTC. Amino acid sequence: CASTSGGANGANVLTF.

In its sample, this clone was seen a few times. The genes are TRBV30 and TRBJ1-3, with a possible D match to TRBD1 (6 bases). The CDR3 totals 13 residues. CDR1 and CDR2 from the germline V gene are GTSNPN and SVGIG (reference sequence). Between the trimmed V and J ends, which lost 6 bases and 3 bases, there was a span of 12 bases. The CDR3 DNA reads as TGTGCCTGCCCAGGGGAGGGTGGAAACACCATATATTTT. Amino acids: CACPGEGGNTIYF.

The J gene is TRBJ2-7, the V gene TRBV30; D possibly corresponds to TRBD2 (6 bases). Germline CDR1 reads GTSNPN; CDR2 reads SVGIG (reference sequence). The V end was cut by 8 bases, the J end by 6 bases, with 17 bases between. The CDR3 contains 12 residues. CDR3 sequence: CAGNGGEREQYF. The CDR3 DNA follows: TGTGCCGGAAACGGAGGGGAACGCGAGCAGTACTTC.